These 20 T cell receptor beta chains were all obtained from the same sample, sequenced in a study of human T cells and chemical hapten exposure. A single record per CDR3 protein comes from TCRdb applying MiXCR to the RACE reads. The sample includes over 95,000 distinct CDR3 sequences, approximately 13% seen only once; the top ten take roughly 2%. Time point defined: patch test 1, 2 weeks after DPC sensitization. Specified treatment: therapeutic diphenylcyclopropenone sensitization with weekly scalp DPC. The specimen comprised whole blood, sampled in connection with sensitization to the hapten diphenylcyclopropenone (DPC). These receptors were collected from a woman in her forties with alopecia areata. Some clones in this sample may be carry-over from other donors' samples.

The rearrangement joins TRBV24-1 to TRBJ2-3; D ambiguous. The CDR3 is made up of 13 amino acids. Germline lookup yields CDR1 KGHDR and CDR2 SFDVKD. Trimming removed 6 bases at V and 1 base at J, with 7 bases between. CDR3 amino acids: CATSPIGTDTQYF. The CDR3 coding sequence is TGTGCCACCAGTCCGATAGGCACAGATACGCAGTATTTT.

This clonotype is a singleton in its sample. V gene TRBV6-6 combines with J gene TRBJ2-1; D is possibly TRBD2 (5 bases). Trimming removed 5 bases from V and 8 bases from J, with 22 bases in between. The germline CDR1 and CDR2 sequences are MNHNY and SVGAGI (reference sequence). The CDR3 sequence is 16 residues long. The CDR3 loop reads CASSLPSASTTDEQFF. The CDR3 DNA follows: TGTGCCAGCAGTCTCCCCTCGGCTAGCACCACAGATGAGCAGTTCTTC.

CDR3 nucleotide sequence: TGCGCCAGCAGTGACGGGGATACGCAGTATTTT. Translating it yields CASSDGDTQYF. The chain recombines TRBV10-2 with TRBJ2-3, with no clear D. V lost 3 bases, J lost 6 bases, and 4 bases lay in between. The CDR3 is 11 residues long. Germline V lookup: CDR1 WSHSY, CDR2 SAAADI.

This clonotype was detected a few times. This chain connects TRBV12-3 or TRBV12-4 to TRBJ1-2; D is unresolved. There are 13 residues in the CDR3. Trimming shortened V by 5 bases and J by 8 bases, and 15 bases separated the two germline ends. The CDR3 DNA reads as TGTGCCAGCAGTACGCCGGGGTTGGAGGGCTACACCTTC. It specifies CASSTPGLEGYTF.

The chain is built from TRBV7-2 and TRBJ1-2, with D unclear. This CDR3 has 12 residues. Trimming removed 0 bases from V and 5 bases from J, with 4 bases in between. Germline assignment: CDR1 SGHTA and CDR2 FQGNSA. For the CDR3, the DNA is TGTGCCAGCAGCTTAGCCTCTTATGGCTACACCTTC. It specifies CASSLASYGYTF.

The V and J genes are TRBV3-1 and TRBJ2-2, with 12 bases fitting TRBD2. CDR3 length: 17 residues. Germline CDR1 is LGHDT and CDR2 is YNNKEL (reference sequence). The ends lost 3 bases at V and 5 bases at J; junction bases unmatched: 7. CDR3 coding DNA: TGTGCCAGCAGCCATGAACTAGCGGGAGGTGGAACCGGGGAGCTGTTTTTT. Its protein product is CASSHELAGGGTGELFF. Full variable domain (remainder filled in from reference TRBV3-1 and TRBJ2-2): DTAVSQTPKYLVTQMGNDKSIKCEQNLGHDTMYWYKQDSKKFLKIMFSYNNKELIINETVPNRFSPKSPDKAHLNLHINSLELGDSAVYFCASSHELAGGGTGELFFGEGSRLTVL.

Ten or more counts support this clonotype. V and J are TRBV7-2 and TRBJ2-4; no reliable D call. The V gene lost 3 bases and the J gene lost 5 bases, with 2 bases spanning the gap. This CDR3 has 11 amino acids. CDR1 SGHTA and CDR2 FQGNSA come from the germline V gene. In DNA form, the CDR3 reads TGTGCCAGCAGCTTTGAAAACATTCAGTACTTC. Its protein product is CASSFENIQYF.

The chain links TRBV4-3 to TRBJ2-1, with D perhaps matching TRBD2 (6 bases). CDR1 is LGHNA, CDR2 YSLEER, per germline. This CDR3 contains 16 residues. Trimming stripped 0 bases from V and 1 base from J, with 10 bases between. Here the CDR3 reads CASSQEGGISYNEQFF. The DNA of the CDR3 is TGCGCCAGCAGCCAAGAGGGGGGTATTTCCTACAATGAGCAGTTCTTC.

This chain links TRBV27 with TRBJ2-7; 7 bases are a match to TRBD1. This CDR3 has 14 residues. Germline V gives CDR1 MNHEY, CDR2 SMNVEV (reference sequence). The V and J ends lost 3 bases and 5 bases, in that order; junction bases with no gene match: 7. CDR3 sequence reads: CASSFYRGRDEQYF. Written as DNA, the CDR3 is TGTGCCAGCAGTTTTTACAGGGGCAGGGACGAGCAGTACTTC.

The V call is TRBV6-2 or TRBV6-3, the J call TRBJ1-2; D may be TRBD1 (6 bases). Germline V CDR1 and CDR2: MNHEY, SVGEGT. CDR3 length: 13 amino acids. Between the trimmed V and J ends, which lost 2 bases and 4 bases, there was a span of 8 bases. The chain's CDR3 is CASSYQDSYGYTF. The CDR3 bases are TGTGCCAGCAGTTACCAGGACAGCTATGGCTACACCTTC.

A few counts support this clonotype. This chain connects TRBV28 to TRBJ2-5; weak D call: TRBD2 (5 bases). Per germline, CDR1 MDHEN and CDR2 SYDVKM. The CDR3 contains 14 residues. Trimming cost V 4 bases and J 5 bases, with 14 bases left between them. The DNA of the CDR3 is TGTGCCAGCAGTTCCCACCGCAGGAGGGAGACCCAGTACTTC. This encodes CASSSHRRRETQYF.

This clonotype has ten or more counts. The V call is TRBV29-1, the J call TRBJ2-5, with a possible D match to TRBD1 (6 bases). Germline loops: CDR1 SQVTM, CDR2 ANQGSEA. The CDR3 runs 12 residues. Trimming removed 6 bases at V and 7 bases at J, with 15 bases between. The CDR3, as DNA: TGCAGCGTGGACCAGGGGTCGTCGACCCAGTACTTC. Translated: CSVDQGSSTQYF.

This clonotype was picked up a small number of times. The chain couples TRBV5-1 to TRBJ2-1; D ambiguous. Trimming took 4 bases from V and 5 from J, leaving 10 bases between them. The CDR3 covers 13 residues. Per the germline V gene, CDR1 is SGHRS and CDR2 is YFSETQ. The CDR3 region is CASSPDTNNEQFF. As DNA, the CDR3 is TGCGCCAGCAGCCCCGATACTAACAATGAGCAGTTCTTC.

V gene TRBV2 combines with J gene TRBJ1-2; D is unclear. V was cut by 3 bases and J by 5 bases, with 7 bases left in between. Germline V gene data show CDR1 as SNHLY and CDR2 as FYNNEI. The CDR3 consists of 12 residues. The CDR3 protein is CASSDTPYGYTF. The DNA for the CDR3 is TGTGCCAGCAGTGATACCCCTTATGGCTACACCTTC.

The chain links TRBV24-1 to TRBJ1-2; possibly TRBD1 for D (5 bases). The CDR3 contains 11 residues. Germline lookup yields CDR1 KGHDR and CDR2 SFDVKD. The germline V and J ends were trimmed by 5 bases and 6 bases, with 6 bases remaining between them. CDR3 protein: CATSGGDGYTF. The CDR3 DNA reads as TGTGCCACCAGTGGGGGGGATGGCTACACCTTC.

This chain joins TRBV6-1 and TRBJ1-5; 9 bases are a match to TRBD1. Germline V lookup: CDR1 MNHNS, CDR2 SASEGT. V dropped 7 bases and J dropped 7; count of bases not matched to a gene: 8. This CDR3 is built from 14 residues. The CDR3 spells CASNPGQGAQPQHF. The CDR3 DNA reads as TGTGCCAGCAACCCGGGACAGGGTGCCCAGCCCCAGCATTTT.

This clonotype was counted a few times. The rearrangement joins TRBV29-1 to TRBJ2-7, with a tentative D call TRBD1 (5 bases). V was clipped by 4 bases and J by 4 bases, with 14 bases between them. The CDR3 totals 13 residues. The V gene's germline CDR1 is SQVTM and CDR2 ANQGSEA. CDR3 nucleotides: TGCAGCGTTGTAAGGGCAGGGCAGTACGAGCAGTACTTC. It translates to CSVVRAGQYEQYF.

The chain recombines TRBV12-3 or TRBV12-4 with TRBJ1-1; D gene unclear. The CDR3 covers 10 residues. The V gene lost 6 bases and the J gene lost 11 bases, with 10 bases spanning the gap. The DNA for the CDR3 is TGTGCCAGCAGCCTGACGCAGGCTTTCTTT. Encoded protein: CASSLTQAFF.

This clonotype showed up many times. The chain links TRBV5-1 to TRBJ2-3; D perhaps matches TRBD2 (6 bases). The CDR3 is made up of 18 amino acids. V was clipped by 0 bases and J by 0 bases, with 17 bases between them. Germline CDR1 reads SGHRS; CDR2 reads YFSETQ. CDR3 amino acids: CASSLGTLASSSTDTQYF. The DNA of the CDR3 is TGCGCCAGCAGCTTGGGGACCCTAGCGTCCTCTAGCACAGATACGCAGTATTTT.

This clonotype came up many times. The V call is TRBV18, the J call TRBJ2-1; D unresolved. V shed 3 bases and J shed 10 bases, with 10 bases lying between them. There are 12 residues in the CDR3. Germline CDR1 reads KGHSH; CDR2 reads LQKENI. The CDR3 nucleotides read TGTGCCAGCTCACCCCCGGACGGGGAGCAGTTCTTC. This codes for CASSPPDGEQFF.